This TCR beta chain was identified in a study of shared clonotypes between healthy human individuals. The germline CDR1 and CDR2 sequences are WNHNN and SYGVQD (reference sequence). Deletions cut 8 bases from V and 3 bases from J, with 7 bases between. The CDR3 consists of 12 residues. The material for each subset, its genomic DNA, was split evenly across several immunoSEQ plates. Using immunoSEQ multiplex PCR, the repertoire was profiled, and TCRdb retains in-frame clones only, with some absent. The sample shows hundreds of thousands of clones, roughly 77% of them seen only once. Sequenced sample: PBMCs. The TCR originated in a woman between 40 and 50 years old in good health. Some clones in this sample may be carry-over from other donors' samples. V gene TRBV10-1 combines with J gene TRBJ2-2, with D perhaps being TRBD1 or TRBD2 (5 bases each). CDR3 amino acids: CASRDDTGELFF. The DNA for the CDR3 is TGCGCCAGCCGGGACGACACCGGGGAGCTGTTTTTT.